The next 22 T cell receptor beta chains were all read from a single sample in a study of graft-versus-host responses after intestinal transplantation. The antigens these receptors bind are not known. TCRdb's table, derived via immunoSEQ multiplex PCR, lists solely in-frame clones and lacks some. Counted here are 40,000 to 55,000 clones, more than 80% occurring once; the ten biggest clones make up around 0.6%. Here the sequenced sample was unstimulated CD4+ T cells sorted from spleen or lymph node cells, taken before transplant. These receptors were collected from a human donor who was the organ donor for an intestinal transplant.

This clone was seen once. The chain recombines TRBV9 with TRBJ2-1, with D possibly matching TRBD1 (6 bases). The CDR3 totals 13 residues. Trimming removed 3 bases from V and 7 bases from J, with 11 bases in between. Germline assignment: CDR1 SGDLS and CDR2 YYNGEE. The CDR3 reads CASSGGPNNEQFF. DNA for the CDR3: TGTGCCAGCAGCGGGGGGCCCAATAATGAGCAGTTCTTC.

The V call is TRBV30, the J call TRBJ1-5, with unresolved D. The V end was cut by 4 bases, the J end by 2 bases, with 12 bases between. In germline, CDR1 is GTSNPN, CDR2 SVGIG (reference sequence). This CDR3 has 14 residues. The CDR3 coding sequence is TGTGCCTGGAATAGAGGTCTAGGCAATCAGCCCCAGCATTTT. Translation: CAWNRGLGNQPQHF.

The rearrangement uses TRBV9 and TRBJ1-3; tentatively, D is TRBD1 (5 bases). The ends were cut back, 2 bases at V and 0 bases at J, with 6 bases in the middle. This CDR3 has 14 residues. The V gene's germline CDR1 is SGDLS and CDR2 YYNGEE. CDR3: CASSVTASGNTIYF. CDR3 DNA: TGTGCCAGCAGCGTGACAGCCTCTGGAAACACCATATATTTT.

The chain employs TRBV6-6 and TRBJ2-3; TRBD1 might be the D (6 bases). V lost 0 bases and J 10 bases, leaving 8 bases between the germline ends. Germline-derived CDR1 and CDR2 are MNHNY and SVGAGI (reference sequence). The CDR3 covers 12 residues. CDR3 bases: TGTGCCAGCAGTTACTCTGAGGGGGCGCAGTATTTT. Protein: CASSYSEGAQYF.

This chain links TRBV9 with TRBJ2-7; no reliable D call. The CDR3 is 15 amino acids. The germline V gene has CDR1 SGDLS and CDR2 YYNGEE. Trimming took off 2 bases at V and 2 bases at J, with 14 bases between the two ends. CDR3 DNA: TGTGCCAGCAGCGTTGGTCAAAGCTTGACCTACGAGCAGTACTTC. Encoded protein: CASSVGQSLTYEQYF.

This chain connects TRBV5-1 to TRBJ2-1, with TRBD2 matching over 8 bases. This CDR3 region has 14 residues. Trimming removed 3 bases from V and 3 bases from J; junction bases left unmatched: 2. Per the germline V gene, CDR1 is SGHRS and CDR2 is YFSETQ. In DNA, the CDR3 is TGCGCCAGCAGCTCCGGGACTAGCTACAATGAGCAGTTCTTC. It specifies CASSSGTSYNEQFF.

The table lists this clone with a few counts. The chain combines TRBV30 with TRBJ1-5; D is undetermined. The V gene's germline CDR1 is GTSNPN and CDR2 SVGIG (reference sequence). CDR3 length: 15 residues. V was clipped by 0 bases and J by 3 bases, with 12 bases between them. This chain's CDR3 is CAWSVGSPSNQPQHF. Here the CDR3 DNA reads TGTGCCTGGAGTGTCGGGTCCCCCTCCAATCAGCCCCAGCATTTT.

The chain uses TRBV10-3 and TRBJ2-7; D may be TRBD1 (5 bases). CDR1 and CDR2 (germline): ENHRY, SYGVKD. This CDR3 contains 12 residues. Trimming removed 4 bases from V and 4 bases from J, with 8 bases in between. The CDR3 loop reads CAISGQGYEQYF. The CDR3 nucleotides read TGTGCCATCAGTGGGCAGGGATACGAGCAGTACTTC.

The CDR3 DNA reads as TGTGCCAGTAAGACAGGGACTGGGGCCAACGTCCTGACTTTC. Protein: CASKTGTGANVLTF. The chain recombines TRBV2 with TRBJ2-6; 7 bases map to TRBD1. CDR3 length: 14 residues. V was pared by 9 bases and J by 2 bases, with 4 bases of the junction left unmatched. Germline V gives CDR1 SNHLY, CDR2 FYNNEI.

The J gene is TRBJ1-1, the V gene TRBV19; D ambiguous. CDR1 and CDR2 from the germline V gene are LNHDA and SQIVND (reference sequence). The ends were cut back, 6 bases at V and 8 bases at J, with 13 bases in the middle. This CDR3 comprises 12 residues. CDR3 residues: CASRGWRLEAFF. The CDR3 DNA follows: TGTGCCAGTAGGGGTTGGCGGTTGGAAGCTTTCTTT.

In DNA form, the CDR3 reads TGTGCCAGCAGCTTAGGGTCGGACTCCGATGAGCAGTTCTTC. It is translated as CASSLGSDSDEQFF. V usage is TRBV7-3 and J usage is TRBJ2-1, with a tentative D call TRBD2 (5 bases). V lost 2 bases and J 8 bases, leaving 13 bases between the germline ends. The CDR3 runs 14 residues. Germline V lookup: CDR1 SGHTA, CDR2 FQGTGA.

The chain links TRBV5-1 to TRBJ2-3; 11 nucleotides match TRBD1. Germline V CDR1 and CDR2: SGHRS, YFSETQ. The CDR3 runs to 15 residues. The trim removed 4 bases at V and 3 bases at J, leaving 4 bases unmatched. In DNA, the CDR3 is TGCGCCAGCAGCACAGGGACAGGGGGGACAGATACGCAGTATTTT. This sequence encodes CASSTGTGGTDTQYF. Full variable domain (outside the CDR3, taken from reference TRBV5-1 and TRBJ2-3): KAGVTQTPRYLIKTRGQQVTLSCSPISGHRSVSWYQQTPGQGLQFLFEYFSETQRNKGNFPGRFSGRQFSNSRSEMNVSTLELGDSALYLCASSTGTGGTDTQYFGPGTRLTVL.

This chain uses TRBV5-1 with TRBJ1-2, with 7 bases that match TRBD1. CDR3 length equals 16 residues. Germline loops: CDR1 SGHRS, CDR2 YFSETQ. Unmatched junction bases numbered 14, after V lost 3 bases and J lost 6 bases. The CDR3 protein is CASSSGTVGSLDGYTF. Here the CDR3 DNA reads TGCGCCAGCAGCTCCGGGACAGTGGGTTCCTTGGATGGCTACACCTTC.

The chain is built from TRBV29-1 and TRBJ1-1, with D possibly matching TRBD1 (5 bases). V shed 3 bases and J shed 1 base, with 15 bases lying between them. Germline V gene sequence: CDR1 SQVTM, CDR2 ANQGSEA. There are 15 residues in the CDR3. CDR3 nucleotide sequence: TGCAGCGTTGACCTTAGGGGACTTCGGAACACTGAAGCTTTCTTT. It yields the protein CSVDLRGLRNTEAFF.

V and J are TRBV5-5 and TRBJ1-5; D not certain. CDR1 is SGHKS and CDR2 is YYEKEE in the germline V gene (reference sequence). V was clipped by 1 base and J by 4 bases, with 12 bases between them. The CDR3 has 15 residues. The CDR3 loop is CASSLIGQVNQPQHF. CDR3 nucleotides: TGTGCCAGCAGCTTGATTGGGCAGGTTAATCAGCCCCAGCATTTT.

V gene TRBV29-1 combines with J gene TRBJ1-2; D possibly corresponds to TRBD1 (6 bases). CDR3 size: 16 residues. V lost 5 bases and J 2 bases, leaving 21 bases between the germline ends. Germline V lookup: CDR1 SQVTM, CDR2 ANQGSEA. The CDR3 DNA reads TGCAGCGTTACGGGGTCCCGGGACACCGAGAACTATGGCTACACCTTC. Protein: CSVTGSRDTENYGYTF.

V is TRBV19 and J is TRBJ1-5, with TRBD1 as a possible D gene (6 bases). This CDR3 has 16 residues. Trimming removed 5 bases at V and 1 base at J, with 15 bases between. Germline CDR1 reads LNHDA; CDR2 reads SQIVND (reference sequence). The CDR3 coding sequence is TGTGCCAGTAGTGTCTCCAGGGGAATAAGCAATCAGCCCCAGCATTTT. The encoded protein is CASSVSRGISNQPQHF.

V gene TRBV2 combines with J gene TRBJ1-2; TRBD1 is a possible D gene (5 bases). Germline-derived CDR1 and CDR2 are SNHLY and FYNNEI. The CDR3 has 12 amino acids. Trimming cost V 6 bases and J 10 bases, with 15 bases left between them. In DNA form, the CDR3 reads TGTGCCAGCAGGGAGGGGAGGGGTCCCTACACCTTC. Its protein is CASREGRGPYTF.

The V and J genes are TRBV19 and TRBJ1-1; perhaps TRBD1 as D (5 bases). With 3 bases removed from V and 3 bases from J, the gap between germline ends came to 11 bases. Germline CDR1 and CDR2: LNHDA and SQIVND (reference sequence). The CDR3 sequence is 14 residues long. The CDR3 reads CASSMVDRDTEAFF. In DNA, the CDR3 is TGTGCCAGTAGTATGGTCGACAGAGACACTGAAGCTTTCTTT. Full variable domain (outside the CDR3, taken from reference TRBV19 and TRBJ1-1): DGGITQSPKYLFRKEGQNVTLSCEQNLNHDAMYWYRQDPGQGLRLIYYSQIVNDFQKGDIAEGYSVSREKKESFPLTVTSAQKNPTAFYLCASSMVDRDTEAFFGQGTRLTVV.

This chain connects TRBV7-3 to TRBJ2-2, with 8 bases lining up with TRBD1. Germline V gives CDR1 SGHTA, CDR2 FQGTGA. V lost 4 bases, J lost 1 base, and 2 bases stayed unmatched. The CDR3 totals 15 residues. The DNA for the CDR3 is TGTGCCAGCAGCTCGACAGGGGAGAACACCGGGGAGCTGTTTTTT. Translated, it gives CASSSTGENTGELFF. Complete variable domain (other parts from reference TRBV7-3 and TRBJ2-2): GAGVSQTPSNKVTEKGKYVELRCDPISGHTALYWYRQSLGQGPEFLIYFQGTGAADDSGLPNDRFFAVRPEGSVSTLKIQRTERGDSAVYLCASSSTGENTGELFFGEGSRLTVL.

The CDR3 DNA follows: TGTGCCAGCGGGCAGGGGACAATCTATGGCTACACCTTC. Translating gives CASGQGTIYGYTF. V usage is TRBV28 and J usage is TRBJ1-2, with D possibly matching TRBD1 (6 bases). V lost 8 bases to trimming and J lost 4 bases, with 14 bases between them. The CDR3 consists of 13 residues. CDR1 is MDHEN, CDR2 SYDVKM, per germline.

This rearrangement joins TRBV5-6 to TRBJ1-2, with D hard to call. Germline loops: CDR1 SGHDT, CDR2 YYEEEE. V lost 2 bases to trimming and J lost 2 bases, with 10 bases between them. The CDR3 contains 14 residues. CDR3 DNA: TGTGCCAGCAGCTTACCGGGATTCAACTATGGCTACACCTTC. Translated, it gives CASSLPGFNYGYTF.